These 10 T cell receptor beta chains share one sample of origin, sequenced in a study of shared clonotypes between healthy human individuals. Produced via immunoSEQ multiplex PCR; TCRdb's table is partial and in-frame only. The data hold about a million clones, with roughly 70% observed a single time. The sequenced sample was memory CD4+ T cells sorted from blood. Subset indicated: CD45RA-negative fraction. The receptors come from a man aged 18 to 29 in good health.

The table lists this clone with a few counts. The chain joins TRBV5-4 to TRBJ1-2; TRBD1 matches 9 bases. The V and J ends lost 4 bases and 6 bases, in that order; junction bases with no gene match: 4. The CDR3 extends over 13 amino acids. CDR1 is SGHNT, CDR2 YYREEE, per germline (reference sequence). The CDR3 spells CASSRDRVDGYTF. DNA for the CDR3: TGTGCCAGCAGCCGGGACAGGGTTGATGGCTACACCTTC.

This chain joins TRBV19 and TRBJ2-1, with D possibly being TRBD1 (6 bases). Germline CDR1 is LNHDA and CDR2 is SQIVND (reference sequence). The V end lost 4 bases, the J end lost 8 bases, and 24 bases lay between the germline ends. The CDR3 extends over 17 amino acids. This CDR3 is CASSRMTGGVVFDEQFF. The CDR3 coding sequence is TGTGCCAGTAGTAGAATGACAGGTGGGGTAGTCTTCGATGAGCAGTTCTTC. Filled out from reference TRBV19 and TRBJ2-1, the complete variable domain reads DGGITQSPKYLFRKEGQNVTLSCEQNLNHDAMYWYRQDPGQGLRLIYYSQIVNDFQKGDIAEGYSVSREKKESFPLTVTSAQKNPTAFYLCASSRMTGGVVFDEQFFGPGTRLTVL.

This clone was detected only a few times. The CDR3 DNA sequence: TGTGCCAGCAGCTTACAGCCGAACACTGAAGCTTTCTTT. It specifies CASSLQPNTEAFF. V usage is TRBV11-2 and J usage is TRBJ1-1; no definite D call. There are 13 residues in the CDR3. Per germline, CDR1 SGHAT and CDR2 FQNNGV. V lost 2 bases and J lost 1, with 5 bases in between.

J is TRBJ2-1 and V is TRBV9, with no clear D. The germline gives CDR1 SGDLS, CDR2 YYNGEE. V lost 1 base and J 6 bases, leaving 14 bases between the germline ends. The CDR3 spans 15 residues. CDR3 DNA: TGTGCCAGCAGCGTAACGACCCCACGAGGCAATGAGCAGTTCTTC. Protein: CASSVTTPRGNEQFF.

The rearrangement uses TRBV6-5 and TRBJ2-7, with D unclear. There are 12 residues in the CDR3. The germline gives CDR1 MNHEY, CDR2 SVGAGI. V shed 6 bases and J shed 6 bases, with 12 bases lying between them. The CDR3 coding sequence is TGTGCCAGCAGCCCCACGGCCGGCGAGCAGTACTTC. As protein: CASSPTAGEQYF.

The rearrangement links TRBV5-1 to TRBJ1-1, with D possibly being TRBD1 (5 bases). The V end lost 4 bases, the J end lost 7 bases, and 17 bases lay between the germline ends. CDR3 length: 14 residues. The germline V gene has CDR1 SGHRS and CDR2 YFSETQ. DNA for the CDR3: TGCGCCAGCAGCCCGTCTGGGGGGTCCGTTGAAGCTTTCTTT. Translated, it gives CASSPSGGSVEAFF.

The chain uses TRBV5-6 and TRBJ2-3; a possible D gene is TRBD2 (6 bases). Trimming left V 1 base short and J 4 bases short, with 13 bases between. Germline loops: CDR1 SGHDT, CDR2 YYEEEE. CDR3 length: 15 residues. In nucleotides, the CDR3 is TGTGCCAGCAGCTTGTTGAAGCGGGTCCCAGATACGCAGTATTTT. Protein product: CASSLLKRVPDTQYF.

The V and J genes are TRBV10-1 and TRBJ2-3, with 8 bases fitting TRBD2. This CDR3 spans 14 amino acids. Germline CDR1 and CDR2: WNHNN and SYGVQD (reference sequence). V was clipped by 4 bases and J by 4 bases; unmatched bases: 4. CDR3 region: CASSVAGGSDTQYF. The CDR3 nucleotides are TGCGCCAGCAGTGTGGCGGGAGGATCAGATACGCAGTATTTT.

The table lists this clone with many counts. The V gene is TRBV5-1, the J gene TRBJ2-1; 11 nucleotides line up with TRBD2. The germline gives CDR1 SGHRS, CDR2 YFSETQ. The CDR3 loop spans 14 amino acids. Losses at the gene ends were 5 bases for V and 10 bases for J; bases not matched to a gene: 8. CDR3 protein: CASSSGLAGGEQFF. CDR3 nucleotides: TGCGCCAGCAGTTCCGGGCTAGCGGGAGGCGAGCAGTTCTTC.

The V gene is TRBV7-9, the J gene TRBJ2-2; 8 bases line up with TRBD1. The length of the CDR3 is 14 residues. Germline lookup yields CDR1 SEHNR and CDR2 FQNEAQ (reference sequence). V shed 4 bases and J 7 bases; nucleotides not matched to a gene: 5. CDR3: CASSSQGEVGELFF. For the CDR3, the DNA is TGTGCCAGCAGCTCACAGGGGGAGGTCGGGGAGCTGTTTTTT.